This T cell receptor beta chain was documented in a study of shared clonotypes between healthy human individuals. Findings of the study overall: About 5% of naive CD4 clonotypes were common to a handful of donors. Genetic and exposure-history diversity was limited by the few donors.

Terminally differentiated effector memory CD45RA+ cells were excluded by CCR7 positive selection of CD45RO-negative cells. Those who donated were healthy HIV-negative adults, with no recent acute infections or vaccinations reported. All donors were Caucasian adults living in Nashville, Tennessee. A note on this clone: Its antigen remains unknown.

The CDR3 has 16 residues. Germline V CDR1 and CDR2: SEHNR, FQNEAQ (reference sequence). V lost 2 bases and J 2 bases, leaving 14 bases between the germline ends. The repertoire was sequenced with immunoSEQ multiplex PCR; TCRdb's copy has only in-frame clones and lacks some. The sample lists more than 2 million clones; over 85% were seen once. The sequencing input was naive CD8+ T cells from PBMCs. The source of this sequence is a man between 18 and 29 years old in good health. Some clones in this sample may be carry-over from other donors' samples. The chain carries TRBV7-9 and TRBJ2-3; D is ambiguous. CDR3 sequence (DNA): TGTGCCAGCAGCTTATCTTTCCCGGAACTCACAGATACGCAGTATTTT. Residues: CASSLSFPELTDTQYF.